This section outlines one T cell receptor beta chain sequence together with its context. Only in-frame clones appear in the TCRdb table, and some are missing; sequencing was by immunoSEQ multiplex PCR. The table shows 60,000 to 65,000 clones, with 87% occurring only once. This specimen belongs to a study of technical replicates of blood from several donors. Germline V gene sequence: CDR1 MNHEY, CDR2 SVGAGI. This CDR3 region has 15 residues. V was cut by 6 bases and J by 0 bases, with 15 bases left in between. The chain combines TRBV6-5 with TRBJ2-7; no clear D. The sample was PBMCs. The receptor's source is a human donor in good health. Some clones in this sample may be carry-over from other donors' samples. This CDR3 is CASRTNIRSSYEQYF. The CDR3 region has the DNA TGTGCCAGCAGAACGAACATAAGGAGCTCCTACGAGCAGTACTTC.